This TCR beta chain came from a study of blood T cells in healthy people across ages. Study overall: Template switching captured about one barcoded beta molecule per two T cells. Whole-study findings and limits: When one million T cells were used, diversity estimates were thought to be underestimates. The unknown donor CMV status may have confounded expanded clonotype changes.

V shed 4 bases and J shed 2 bases, with 5 bases lying between them. The CDR3 has 12 amino acids. Next came a second PCR, run for about 6 to 12 cycles, which used a sample-barcoded 5' primer along with a J-beta primer mix. TCRdb itself ran the 5' RACE reads through MiXCR, one entry per CDR3 protein. The sample contains 800,000 or so distinct CDR3 sequences, 20% to 30% of which appear only once. On this clonotype: Its antigen is still unknown.

A further study also used this sample, focusing on T cells of mothers and their children. That work contributes: Thymic selection molds TCR recombination products alike in related and unrelated pairs.

This TCR derives from a boy younger than 18 in good health. The V and J genes are TRBV12-3 or TRBV12-4 and TRBJ1-2, with D uncertain. Sequenced: blood. CDR3 sequence (DNA): TGTGCCAGCAGTTATCAAAACTATGGCTACACCTTC. Encoded protein: CASSYQNYGYTF.